The clone carrying this T cell receptor beta chain was picked up a small number of times. The data belong to a study of blood T cell repertoires in COVID-19. For the study at large: Spain, Italy and the United States supplied samples that represented acute and convalescent COVID-19. PBMCs, B-cell-depleted T cells, or T cells were the source of the cDNA or gDNA that made up the material.

V was shortened by 9 bases and J by 6 bases, with 12 bases between the two germline ends. Germline CDR1 reads SGHAT; CDR2 reads FQNNGV. The CDR3 runs 12 residues. Original processing notes: Amplified reference gene primers provided the basis for estimating nucleated cell counts. Assay: immunoSEQ multiplex PCR; the TCRdb copy retains only in-frame clones and omits some. V and J calls and clone size are those listed in that table; D and trimming were worked out from the DNA. In the table there are tens of thousands of clones, over 80% of which are singletons. Input material: peripheral blood. The receptor's source is a woman in her 50s with acute or convalescent COVID-19. This chain joins TRBV11-2 and TRBJ2-1; possible D gene TRBD2, 6 bases. For the CDR3, the DNA is TGTGCCAGTGGGGGAGGAGTCAATGAGCAGTTCTTC. Amino acid sequence: CASGGGVNEQFF.